The 8 T cell receptor beta chains reported below all come from one sample, sequenced in a study of shared clonotypes between healthy human individuals. Sequenced by immunoSEQ multiplex PCR; TCRdb stores in-frame clones only, minus some. The sample has about 380,000 clones, 96% seen once. The sample taken for sequencing was memory CD8+ T cells sorted from blood. The subset: CD45RO+ cells pooled with CCR7-negative TemRA cells. These receptors all stem from a man aged 25 to 40 in good health.

The chain links TRBV2 to TRBJ2-4; 7 bases are a match to TRBD2. V shed 4 bases and J 3 bases; nucleotides not matched to a gene: 6. The CDR3 is 15 residues long. The germline CDR1 and CDR2 sequences are SNHLY and FYNNEI. CDR3 coding DNA: TGTGCCAGCAGTGGGGCGGGAGTCGACAAAAACATTCAGTACTTC. It specifies CASSGAGVDKNIQYF.

The chain joins TRBV5-5 to TRBJ1-5; D is unresolved. The V end was cut by 4 bases, the J end by 1 base, with 12 bases between. CDR3 length equals 15 residues. Per the germline V gene, CDR1 is SGHKS and CDR2 is YYEKEE (reference sequence). The chain's CDR3 is CASSRPFLSNQPQHF. CDR3 sequence (DNA): TGTGCCAGCAGCAGACCCTTCCTGAGCAATCAGCCCCAGCATTTT.

On this clone: This CDR3 is also generated by other DNA sequences in the sample. The chain uses TRBV28 and TRBJ2-7; 7 positions agree with TRBD1. The germline CDR1 and CDR2 sequences are MDHEN and SYDVKM. CDR3 length equals 13 residues. V shed 3 bases, J shed 3 bases, and the junction held 2 bases outside the gene matches. CDR3: CASSFPGGYEQYF. In DNA, the CDR3 is TGTGCCAGCAGTTTCCCAGGGGGCTACGAGCAGTACTTC.

V and J are TRBV11-2 and TRBJ2-3, with TRBD2 identical over 11 bases. The CDR3 spans 17 residues. The V gene end was trimmed by 1 base and the J gene end by 3 bases; junction bases not matched to a gene: 6. In germline, CDR1 is SGHAT, CDR2 FQNNGV. This chain's CDR3 is CASSLVGLAATTDTQYF. The CDR3 DNA sequence: TGTGCCAGCAGCTTAGTGGGACTAGCGGCCACTACAGATACGCAGTATTTT.

The chain employs TRBV28 and TRBJ1-6; TRBD1 agrees at 11 bases. Germline trimming cut 2 bases from V and 7 bases from J; bases unmatched to any gene: 7. Germline CDR1 reads MDHEN; CDR2 reads SYDVKM. This CDR3 has 17 residues. The CDR3 here is CASSLGSGTGGNSPLHF. The CDR3 nucleotides are TGTGCCAGCAGTTTAGGGTCCGGGACAGGGGGAAATTCACCCCTCCACTTT.

The chain is built from TRBV9 and TRBJ2-3; 9 bases are a match to TRBD2. CDR3 length equals 17 residues. In germline, CDR1 is SGDLS, CDR2 YYNGEE. The ends lost 6 bases at V and 3 bases at J; junction bases unmatched: 14. The CDR3 sequence is CASNLGGGRGSTDTQYF. The CDR3 DNA reads as TGTGCCAGCAACCTCGGGGGCGGGAGGGGTTCGACAGATACGCAGTATTTT.

This rearrangement joins TRBV4-2 to TRBJ2-1; 8 bases map to TRBD2. CDR1 and CDR2 (germline): LGHNA, YNFKEQ. Unmatched junction bases numbered 16, after V lost 1 base and J lost 8 bases. This CDR3 has 18 residues. The CDR3 sequence is CASSQGGTSGQIWDEQFF. In nucleotides, the CDR3 is TGTGCCAGCAGCCAAGGGGGAACTAGCGGTCAGATATGGGATGAGCAGTTCTTC.

The chain carries TRBV25-1 and TRBJ1-4; no reliable D call. This CDR3 is 15 amino acids long. Trimming stripped 2 bases from V and 6 bases from J, with 13 bases between. Germline loops: CDR1 MGHDK, CDR2 SYGVNS. The CDR3 bases are TGTGCCAGCAGTGAAGACGGGGAGACCTATGAAAAACTGTTTTTT. This translates into CASSEDGETYEKLFF.